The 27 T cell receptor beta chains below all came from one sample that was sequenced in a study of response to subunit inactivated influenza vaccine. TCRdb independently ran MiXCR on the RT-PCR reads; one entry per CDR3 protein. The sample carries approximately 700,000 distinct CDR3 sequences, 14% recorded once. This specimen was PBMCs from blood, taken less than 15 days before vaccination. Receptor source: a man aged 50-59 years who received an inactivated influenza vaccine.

The CDR3 reads CVVERQETQYF. CDR3 sequence (DNA): TGTGTCGTGGAGAGGCAAGAGACCCAGTACTTC. J is TRBJ2-5 and V is TRBV6-1; no definite D call. The CDR3 totals 11 residues. Germline V gives CDR1 MNHNS, CDR2 SASEGT.

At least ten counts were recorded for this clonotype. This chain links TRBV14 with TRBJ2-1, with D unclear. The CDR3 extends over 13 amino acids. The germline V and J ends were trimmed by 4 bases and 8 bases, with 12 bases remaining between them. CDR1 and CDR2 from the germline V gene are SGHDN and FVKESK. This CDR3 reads CASSRWSGDEQFF. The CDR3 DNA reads TGTGCCAGCAGCCGCTGGAGTGGAGATGAGCAGTTCTTC.

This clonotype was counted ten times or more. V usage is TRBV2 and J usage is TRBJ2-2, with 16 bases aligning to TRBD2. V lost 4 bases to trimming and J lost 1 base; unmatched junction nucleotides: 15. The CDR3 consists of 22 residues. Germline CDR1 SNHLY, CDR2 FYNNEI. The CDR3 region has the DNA TGTGCCAGCAGTGCATTCGGCACCGGGACTAGCGGGAGGGCGCGGAACACCGGGGAGCTGTTTTTT. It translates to CASSAFGTGTSGRARNTGELFF.

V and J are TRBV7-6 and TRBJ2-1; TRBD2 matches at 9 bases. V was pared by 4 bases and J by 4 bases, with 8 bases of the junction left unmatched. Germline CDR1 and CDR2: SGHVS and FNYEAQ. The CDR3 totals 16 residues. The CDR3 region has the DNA TGTGCCAGCAGCTCACCCAAGACTAGCGGATACAATGAGCAGTTCTTC. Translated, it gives CASSSPKTSGYNEQFF.

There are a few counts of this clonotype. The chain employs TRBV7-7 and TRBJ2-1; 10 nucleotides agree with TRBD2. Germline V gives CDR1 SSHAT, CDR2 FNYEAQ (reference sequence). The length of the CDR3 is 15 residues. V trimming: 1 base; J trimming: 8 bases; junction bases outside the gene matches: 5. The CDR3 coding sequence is TGTGCCAGCAGCTTAGATAGCGGGGGGTACGATGAGCAGTTCTTC. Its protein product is CASSLDSGGYDEQFF.

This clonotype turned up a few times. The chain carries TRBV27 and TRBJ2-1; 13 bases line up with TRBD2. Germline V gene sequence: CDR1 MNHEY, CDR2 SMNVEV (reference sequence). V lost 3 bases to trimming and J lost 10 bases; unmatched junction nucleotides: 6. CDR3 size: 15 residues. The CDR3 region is CASSFGLAGVSEQFF. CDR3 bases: TGTGCCAGCAGTTTTGGACTAGCGGGAGTTAGCGAGCAGTTCTTC.

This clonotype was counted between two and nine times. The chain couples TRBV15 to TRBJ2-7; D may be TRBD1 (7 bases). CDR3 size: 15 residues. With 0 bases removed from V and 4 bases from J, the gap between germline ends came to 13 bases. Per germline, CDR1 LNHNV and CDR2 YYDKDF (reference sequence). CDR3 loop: CATSRDRQGGYEQYF. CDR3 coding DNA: TGTGCCACCAGCAGAGATAGGCAGGGGGGATACGAGCAGTACTTC.

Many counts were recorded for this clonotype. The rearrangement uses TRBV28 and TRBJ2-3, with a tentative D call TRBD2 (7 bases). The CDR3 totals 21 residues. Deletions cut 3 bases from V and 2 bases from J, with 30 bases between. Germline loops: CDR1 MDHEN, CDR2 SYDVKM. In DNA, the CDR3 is TGTGCCAGCAGTTTGGGCCCTCAGAGGGGGGGTCCACAGACGTCCACAGATACGCAGTATTTT. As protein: CASSLGPQRGGPQTSTDTQYF.

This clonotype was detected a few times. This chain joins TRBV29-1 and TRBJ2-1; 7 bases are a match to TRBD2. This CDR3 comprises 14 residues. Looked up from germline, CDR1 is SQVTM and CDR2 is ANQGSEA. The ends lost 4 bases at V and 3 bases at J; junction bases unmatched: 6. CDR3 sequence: CSVVGGGGYNEQFF. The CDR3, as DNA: TGCAGCGTTGTTGGGGGGGGTGGCTACAATGAGCAGTTCTTC.

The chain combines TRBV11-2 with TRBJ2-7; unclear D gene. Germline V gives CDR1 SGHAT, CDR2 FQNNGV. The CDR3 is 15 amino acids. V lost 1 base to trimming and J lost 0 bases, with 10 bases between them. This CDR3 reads CASSLGLKGSYEQYF. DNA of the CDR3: TGTGCCAGCAGCTTAGGGCTCAAAGGCTCCTACGAGCAGTACTTC.

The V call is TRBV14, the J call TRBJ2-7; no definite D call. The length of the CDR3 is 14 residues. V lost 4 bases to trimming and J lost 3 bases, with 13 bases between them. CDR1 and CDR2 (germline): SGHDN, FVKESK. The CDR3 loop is CASSPYGLVYEQYF. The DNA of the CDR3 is TGTGCCAGCAGCCCGTACGGTCTAGTCTACGAGCAGTACTTC.

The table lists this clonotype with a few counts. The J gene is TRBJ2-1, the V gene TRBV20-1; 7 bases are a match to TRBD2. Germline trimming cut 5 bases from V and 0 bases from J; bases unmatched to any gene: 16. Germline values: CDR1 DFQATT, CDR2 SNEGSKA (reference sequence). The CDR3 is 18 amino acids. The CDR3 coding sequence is TGCAGTGCTTTCTCCCTCGTGGAGCGGGGTACCTCCTACAATGAGCAGTTCTTC. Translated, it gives CSAFSLVERGTSYNEQFF.

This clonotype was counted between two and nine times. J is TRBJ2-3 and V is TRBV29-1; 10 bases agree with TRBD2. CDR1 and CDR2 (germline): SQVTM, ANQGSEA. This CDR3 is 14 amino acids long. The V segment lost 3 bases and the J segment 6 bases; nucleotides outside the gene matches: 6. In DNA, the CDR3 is TGCAGCGTTGAGCTAGCGGGGGCTCGTGATACGCAGTATTTT. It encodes CSVELAGARDTQYF.

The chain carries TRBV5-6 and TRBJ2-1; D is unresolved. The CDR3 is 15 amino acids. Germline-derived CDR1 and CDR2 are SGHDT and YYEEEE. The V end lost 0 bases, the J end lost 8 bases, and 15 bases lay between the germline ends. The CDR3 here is CASSLVTTPEDEQFF. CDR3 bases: TGTGCCAGCAGCTTGGTCACTACCCCCGAGGATGAGCAGTTCTTC.

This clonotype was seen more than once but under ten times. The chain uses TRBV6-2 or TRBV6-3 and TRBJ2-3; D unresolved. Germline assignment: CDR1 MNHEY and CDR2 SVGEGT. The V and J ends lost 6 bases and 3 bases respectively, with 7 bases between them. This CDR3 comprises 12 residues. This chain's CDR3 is CASRLETDTQYF. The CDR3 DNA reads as TGTGCCAGCAGACTCGAAACAGATACGCAGTATTTT.

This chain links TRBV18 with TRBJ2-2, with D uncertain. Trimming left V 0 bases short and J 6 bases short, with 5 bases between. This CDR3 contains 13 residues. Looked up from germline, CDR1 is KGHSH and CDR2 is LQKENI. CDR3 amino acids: CASSPPPPGELFF. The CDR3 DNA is TGTGCCAGCTCACCACCACCGCCCGGGGAGCTGTTTTTT.

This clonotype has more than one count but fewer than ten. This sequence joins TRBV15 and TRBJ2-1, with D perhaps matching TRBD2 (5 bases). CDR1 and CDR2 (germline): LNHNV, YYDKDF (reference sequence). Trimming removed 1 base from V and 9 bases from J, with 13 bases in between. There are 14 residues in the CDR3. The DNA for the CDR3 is TGTGCCACCAGCAGAGCAAGTACACGGGGTGAGCAGTTCTTC. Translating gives CATSRASTRGEQFF.

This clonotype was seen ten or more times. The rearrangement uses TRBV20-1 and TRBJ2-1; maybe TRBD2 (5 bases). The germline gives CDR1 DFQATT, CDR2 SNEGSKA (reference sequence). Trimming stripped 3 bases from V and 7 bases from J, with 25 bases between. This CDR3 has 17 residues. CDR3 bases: TGCAGTGCTAGCACCTTCTTGGGTCAGGAGGTTTGGAATGAGCAGTTCTTC. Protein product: CSASTFLGQEVWNEQFF.

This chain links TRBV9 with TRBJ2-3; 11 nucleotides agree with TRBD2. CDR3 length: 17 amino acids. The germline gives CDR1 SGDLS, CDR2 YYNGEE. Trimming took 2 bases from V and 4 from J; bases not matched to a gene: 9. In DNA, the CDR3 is TGTGCCAGCAGCGTTTTAGCGGGGGGGCTTGTGTCAGATACGCAGTATTTT. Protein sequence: CASSVLAGGLVSDTQYF. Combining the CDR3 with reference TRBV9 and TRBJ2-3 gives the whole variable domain DSGVTQTPKHLITATGQRVTLRCSPRSGDLSVYWYQQSLDQGLQFLIQYYNGEERAKGNILERFSAQQFPDLHSELNLSSLELGDSALYFCASSVLAGGLVSDTQYFGPGTRLTVL.

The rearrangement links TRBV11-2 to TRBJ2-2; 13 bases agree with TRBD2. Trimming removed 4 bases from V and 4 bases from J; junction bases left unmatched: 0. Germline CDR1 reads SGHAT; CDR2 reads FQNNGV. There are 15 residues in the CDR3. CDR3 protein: CASSWTSGSTGELFF. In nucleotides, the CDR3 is TGTGCCAGCAGCTGGACTAGCGGGAGCACCGGGGAGCTGTTTTTT.

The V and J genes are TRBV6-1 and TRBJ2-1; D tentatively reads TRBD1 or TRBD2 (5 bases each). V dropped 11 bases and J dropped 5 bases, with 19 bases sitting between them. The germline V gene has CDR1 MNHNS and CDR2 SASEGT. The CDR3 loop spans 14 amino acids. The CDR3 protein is CAVPVGPLHNEQFF. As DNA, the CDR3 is TGTGCCGTCCCTGTGGGACCTCTCCACAATGAGCAGTTCTTC.

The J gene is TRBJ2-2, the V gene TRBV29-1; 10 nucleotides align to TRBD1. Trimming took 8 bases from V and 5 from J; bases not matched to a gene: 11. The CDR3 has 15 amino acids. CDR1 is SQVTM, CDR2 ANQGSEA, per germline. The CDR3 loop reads CSITVRTGGTGELFF. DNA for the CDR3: TGCAGCATTACCGTCAGGACAGGGGGAACCGGGGAGCTGTTTTTT.

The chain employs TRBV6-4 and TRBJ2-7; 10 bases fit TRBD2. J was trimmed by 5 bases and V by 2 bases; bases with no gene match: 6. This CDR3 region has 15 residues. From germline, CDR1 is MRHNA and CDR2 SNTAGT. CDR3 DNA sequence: TGTGCCAGCAGTGACAGCGGGAGGGCCCTTAACGAGCAGTACTTC. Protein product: CASSDSGRALNEQYF.

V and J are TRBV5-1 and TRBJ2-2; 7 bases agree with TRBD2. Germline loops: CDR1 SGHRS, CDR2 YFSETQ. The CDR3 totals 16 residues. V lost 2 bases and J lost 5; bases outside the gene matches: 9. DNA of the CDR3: TGCGCCAGCAGCTTTGGGGGAGCGGGATGGACCGGGGAGCTGTTTTTT. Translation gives CASSFGGAGWTGELFF.

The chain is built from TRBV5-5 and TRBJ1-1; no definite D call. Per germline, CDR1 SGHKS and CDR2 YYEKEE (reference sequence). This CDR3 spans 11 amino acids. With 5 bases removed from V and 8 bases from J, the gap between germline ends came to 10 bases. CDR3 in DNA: TGTGCCAGCAGTAGCGTCCGAGAAGCTTTCTTT. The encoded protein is CASSSVREAFF.

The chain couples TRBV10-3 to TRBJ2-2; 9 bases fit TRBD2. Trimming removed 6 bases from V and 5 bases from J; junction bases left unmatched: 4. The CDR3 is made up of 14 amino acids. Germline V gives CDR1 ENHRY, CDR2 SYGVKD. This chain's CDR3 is CAISPSGETGELFF. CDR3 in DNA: TGTGCCATCAGCCCTAGCGGGGAAACCGGGGAGCTGTTTTTT.

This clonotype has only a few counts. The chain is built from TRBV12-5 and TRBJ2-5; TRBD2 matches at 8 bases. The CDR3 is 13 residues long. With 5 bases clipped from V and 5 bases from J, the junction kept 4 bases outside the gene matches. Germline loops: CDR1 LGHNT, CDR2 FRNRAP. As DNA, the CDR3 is TGTGCTAGTGGTCAAGCGGGAGCCGAGACCCAGTACTTC. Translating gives CASGQAGAETQYF.